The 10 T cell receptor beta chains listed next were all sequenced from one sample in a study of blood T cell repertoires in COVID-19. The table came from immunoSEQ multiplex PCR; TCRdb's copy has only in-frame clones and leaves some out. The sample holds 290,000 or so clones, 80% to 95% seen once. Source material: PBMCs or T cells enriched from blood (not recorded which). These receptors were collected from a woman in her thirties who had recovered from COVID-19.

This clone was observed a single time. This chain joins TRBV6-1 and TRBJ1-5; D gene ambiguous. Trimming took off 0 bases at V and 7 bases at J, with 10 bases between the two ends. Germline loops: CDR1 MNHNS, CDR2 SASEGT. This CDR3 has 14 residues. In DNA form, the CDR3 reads TGTGCCAGCAGTGAAGCCTCGGGTTCCCAGCCCCAGCATTTT. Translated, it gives CASSEASGSQPQHF.

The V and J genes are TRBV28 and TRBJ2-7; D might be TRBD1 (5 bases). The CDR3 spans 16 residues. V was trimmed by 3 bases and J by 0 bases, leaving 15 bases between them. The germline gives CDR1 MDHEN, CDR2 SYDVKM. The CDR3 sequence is CASSFPAGPSSYEQYF. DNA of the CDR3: TGTGCCAGCAGTTTCCCGGCAGGGCCCAGCTCCTACGAGCAGTACTTC. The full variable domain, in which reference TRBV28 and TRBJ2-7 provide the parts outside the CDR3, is DVKVTQSSRYLVKRTGEKVFLECVQDMDHENMFWYRQDPGLGLRLIYFSYDVKMKEKGDIPEGYSVSREKKERFSLILESASTNQTSMYLCASSFPAGPSSYEQYFGPGTRLTVT.

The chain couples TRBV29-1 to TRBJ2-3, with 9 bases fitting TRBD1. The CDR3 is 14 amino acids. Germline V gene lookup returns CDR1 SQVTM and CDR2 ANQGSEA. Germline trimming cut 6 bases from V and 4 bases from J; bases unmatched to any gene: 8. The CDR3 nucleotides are TGCAGCGTCGCGCGACAGGGGGGCCCAGATACGCAGTATTTT. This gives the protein CSVARQGGPDTQYF.

DNA for the CDR3: TGTGCCAGCAGTTGGGCTAGCGGGGGGTACGAGCAGTACTTC. Translation: CASSWASGGYEQYF. The chain uses TRBV27 and TRBJ2-7; 11 bases agree with TRBD2. J was trimmed by 4 bases and V by 4 bases; bases with no gene match: 3. The germline V gene has CDR1 MNHEY and CDR2 SMNVEV (reference sequence). This CDR3 is built from 14 residues.

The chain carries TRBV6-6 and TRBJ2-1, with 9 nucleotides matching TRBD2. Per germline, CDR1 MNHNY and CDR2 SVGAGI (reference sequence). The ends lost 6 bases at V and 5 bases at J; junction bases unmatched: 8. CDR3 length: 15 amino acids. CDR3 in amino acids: CASSLRLAANNEQFF. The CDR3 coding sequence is TGTGCCAGCAGCCTCCGACTAGCGGCAAACAATGAGCAGTTCTTC.

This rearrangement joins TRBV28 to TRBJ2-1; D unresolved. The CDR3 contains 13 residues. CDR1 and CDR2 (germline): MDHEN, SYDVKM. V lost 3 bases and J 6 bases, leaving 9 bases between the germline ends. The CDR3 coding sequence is TGTGCCAGCAGTTTGAGGCTAGGCAATGAGCAGTTCTTC. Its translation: CASSLRLGNEQFF.

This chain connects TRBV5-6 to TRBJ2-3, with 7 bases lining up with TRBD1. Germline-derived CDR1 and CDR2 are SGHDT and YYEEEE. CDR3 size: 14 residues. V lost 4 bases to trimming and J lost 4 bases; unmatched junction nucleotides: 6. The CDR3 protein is CASSIGTGADTQYF. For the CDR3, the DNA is TGTGCCAGCAGCATCGGAACAGGGGCAGATACGCAGTATTTT.

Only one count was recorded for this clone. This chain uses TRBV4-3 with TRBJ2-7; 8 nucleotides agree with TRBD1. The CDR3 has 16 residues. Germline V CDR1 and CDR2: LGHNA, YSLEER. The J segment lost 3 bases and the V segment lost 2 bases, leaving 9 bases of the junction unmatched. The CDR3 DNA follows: TGCGCCAGCAGCCAAAACTACAGGGGGAAGAACTACGAGCAGTACTTC. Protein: CASSQNYRGKNYEQYF.

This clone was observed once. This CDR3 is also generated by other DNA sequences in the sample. For the CDR3, the DNA is TGTGCCAGCAGTAGCCCAGGGGGGATTTCCTACGAGCAGTACTTC. This gives the protein CASSSPGGISYEQYF. The chain carries TRBV28 and TRBJ2-7; D perhaps matches TRBD1 (7 bases). Germline V CDR1 and CDR2: MDHEN, SYDVKM. This CDR3 comprises 15 residues. V dropped 5 bases and J dropped 1 base, with 15 bases sitting between them.

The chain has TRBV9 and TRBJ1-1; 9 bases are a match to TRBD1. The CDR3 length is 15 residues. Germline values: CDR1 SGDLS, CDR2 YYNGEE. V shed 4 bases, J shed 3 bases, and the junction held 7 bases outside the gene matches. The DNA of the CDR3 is TGTGCCAGCAGCCTCTTACAGGGGGCGGACACTGAAGCTTTCTTT. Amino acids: CASSLLQGADTEAFF.